This T cell receptor (beta chain) emerged from a study of cytomegalovirus exposure and HLA in healthy donors. Study observations and caveats: TCR beta V- and J-gene trimming was later associated with a missense DCLRE1C variant.

Both 60 Vbeta primers and 13 Jbeta primers went into the PCR. The data were produced by immunoSEQ multiplex PCR, yet TCRdb's version contains in-frame clones alone and is incomplete. In the table there are about 82,000 clones, approximately 80% of which are singletons. As to this clone: Antigen: not known.

The junction had 4 bases not matched to a gene; V was cut back by 8 bases and J by 1 base. This CDR3 has 14 residues. Per the germline V gene, CDR1 is KGHSH and CDR2 is LQKENI. This TCR came from a man aged 45-65 years in good health and CMV-seronegative. The specimen was PBMCs. This chain connects TRBV18 to TRBJ1-5, with 8 bases fitting TRBD1. The CDR3 DNA sequence: TGTGCCAGCACGACAGGGGCGAGCAATCAGCCCCAGCATTTT. This sequence encodes CASTTGASNQPQHF.